These 14 T cell receptor beta chains originate from one sample sequenced in a study of cytomegalovirus exposure and HLA in healthy donors. In the PCR, 60 Vbeta and 13 Jbeta primers were used. Here immunoSEQ multiplex PCR was the method, and the copy in TCRdb shows in-frame clones only, minus some. The sample shows 130,000 to 150,000 clones, 80% of them seen only once. Source material: PBMCs. These receptors all stem from a man aged 30-40 years in good health and CMV-seronegative.

The chain combines TRBV6-1 with TRBJ2-3, with TRBD2 matching over 8 bases. The CDR3 runs to 15 residues. V gave up 4 bases and J gave up 0 bases; unmatched junction bases: 3. From germline, CDR1 is MNHNS and CDR2 SASEGT. The DNA for the CDR3 is TGTGCCAGCAGTGGACTAGCGTCTAGCACAGATACGCAGTATTTT. It translates to CASSGLASSTDTQYF.

The chain combines TRBV10-2 with TRBJ1-2; D gene unclear. This CDR3 is built from 17 residues. Trimming removed 3 bases at V and 2 bases at J, with 19 bases between. CDR1 WSHSY and CDR2 SAAADI come from the germline V gene. For the CDR3, the DNA is TGCGCCAGCAGTGACCCGGGGTCTAGAAATCGAAACTATGGCTACACCTTC. Its protein product is CASSDPGSRNRNYGYTF.

V usage is TRBV6-1 and J usage is TRBJ2-3; 7 bases align to TRBD1. Germline lookup yields CDR1 MNHNS and CDR2 SASEGT. V lost 1 base, J lost 6 bases, and 13 bases stayed unmatched. The CDR3 totals 17 residues. CDR3 DNA: TGTGCCAGCAGTGAAGGGGGACAGTCCTTTTTGGTGGATACGCAGTATTTT. Protein: CASSEGGQSFLVDTQYF.

The CDR3 here is CASSFSAYQETQYF. The CDR3 DNA sequence: TGTGCCAGCAGCTTTTCAGCGTACCAAGAGACCCAGTACTTC. J is TRBJ2-5 and V is TRBV11-1; no definite D call. Looked up from germline, CDR1 is SGHAT and CDR2 is FQDESV (reference sequence). V lost 3 bases and J lost 0, with 8 bases in between. The CDR3 consists of 14 residues.

The chain is built from TRBV7-6 and TRBJ2-2; no firm D call. The CDR3 is made up of 12 amino acids. Trimming cost V 5 bases and J 5 bases, with 6 bases left between them. CDR1 and CDR2 (germline): SGHVS, FNYEAQ. The DNA for the CDR3 is TGTGCCAGCAGCCTTACTACCGGGGAGCTGTTTTTT. Residues: CASSLTTGELFF.

The gene calls are TRBV7-9 and TRBJ2-7; no definite D call. The CDR3 runs to 13 residues. The germline gives CDR1 SEHNR, CDR2 FQNEAQ (reference sequence). V lost 5 bases and J 0 bases, leaving 8 bases between the germline ends. DNA for the CDR3: TGTGCCAGCAGCAGTATCAGCTCCTACGAGCAGTACTTC. Protein: CASSSISSYEQYF.

The gene calls are TRBV14 and TRBJ2-7, with 8 bases matching TRBD1. The CDR3 extends over 15 amino acids. Germline V gene data show CDR1 as SGHDN and CDR2 as FVKESK. V lost 5 bases to trimming and J lost 2 bases; unmatched junction nucleotides: 8. This CDR3 reads CASSTRQGRTYEQYF. CDR3 DNA sequence: TGTGCCAGCAGCACCCGACAGGGGAGGACCTACGAGCAGTACTTC.

The chain uses TRBV18 and TRBJ1-1; D gene unclear. Trimming removed 8 bases at V and 1 base at J, with 11 bases between. CDR1 and CDR2 from the germline V gene are KGHSH and LQKENI. The CDR3 runs 13 residues. The CDR3 reads CASAIGRNTEAFF. CDR3 nucleotide sequence: TGTGCCAGCGCGATCGGGAGGAACACTGAAGCTTTCTTT.

The chain employs TRBV5-4 and TRBJ2-1; 7 bases align to TRBD2. The J segment lost 2 bases and the V segment lost 0 bases, leaving 2 bases of the junction unmatched. The CDR3 has 15 amino acids. Germline CDR1 SGHNT, CDR2 YYREEE (reference sequence). DNA of the CDR3: TGTGCCAGCAGCTTGGGCGGGGGTCCCTACAATGAGCAGTTCTTC. It specifies CASSLGGGPYNEQFF.

The CDR3 loop is CASARQFSGTSVYEQYF. The CDR3 bases are TGTGCCAGCGCTCGACAGTTTTCCGGGACTAGCGTGTACGAGCAGTACTTC. This chain links TRBV27 with TRBJ2-7, with 10 bases aligning to TRBD2. Germline V lookup: CDR1 MNHEY, CDR2 SMNVEV (reference sequence). The CDR3 totals 17 residues. After removal of 8 bases from V and 4 bases from J, the junction contained 17 bases not matched to a gene.

This clone has just a few counts. This rearrangement joins TRBV5-1 to TRBJ1-4; a possible D gene is TRBD1 (5 bases). Germline assignment: CDR1 SGHRS and CDR2 YFSETQ. This CDR3 region has 12 residues. V was cut by 1 base and J by 14 bases, with 12 bases left in between. CDR3: CASSLQGSLLFF. CDR3 sequence (DNA): TGCGCCAGCAGCTTGCAGGGTTCTTTGCTGTTTTTT.

This chain uses TRBV2 with TRBJ1-6; D is unclear. CDR1 and CDR2 from the germline V gene are SNHLY and FYNNEI. Trimming left V 3 bases short and J 6 bases short, with 9 bases between. The CDR3 is 14 residues long. The DNA of the CDR3 is TGTGCCAGCAGTGACCGGGGTGGTAATTCACCCCTCCACTTT. This codes for CASSDRGGNSPLHF.

This chain uses TRBV19 with TRBJ2-3; 10 nucleotides align to TRBD1. This CDR3 is 15 amino acids long. Germline loops: CDR1 LNHDA, CDR2 SQIVND (reference sequence). Losses at the gene ends were 5 bases for V and 6 bases for J; bases not matched to a gene: 8. The DNA for the CDR3 is TGTGCCAGTAGTTCCGGGACAGGGGCGGGGGATACGCAGTATTTT. Its translation: CASSSGTGAGDTQYF.

This CDR3 reads CASSRAFEVPEAFF. The CDR3 DNA reads as TGTGCCAGCAGCCGCGCGTTTGAGGTGCCTGAAGCTTTCTTT. The V gene is TRBV14, the J gene TRBJ1-1; no firm D call. CDR3 length equals 14 residues. V was cut by 4 bases and J by 6 bases, with 15 bases left in between. Per the germline V gene, CDR1 is SGHDN and CDR2 is FVKESK.